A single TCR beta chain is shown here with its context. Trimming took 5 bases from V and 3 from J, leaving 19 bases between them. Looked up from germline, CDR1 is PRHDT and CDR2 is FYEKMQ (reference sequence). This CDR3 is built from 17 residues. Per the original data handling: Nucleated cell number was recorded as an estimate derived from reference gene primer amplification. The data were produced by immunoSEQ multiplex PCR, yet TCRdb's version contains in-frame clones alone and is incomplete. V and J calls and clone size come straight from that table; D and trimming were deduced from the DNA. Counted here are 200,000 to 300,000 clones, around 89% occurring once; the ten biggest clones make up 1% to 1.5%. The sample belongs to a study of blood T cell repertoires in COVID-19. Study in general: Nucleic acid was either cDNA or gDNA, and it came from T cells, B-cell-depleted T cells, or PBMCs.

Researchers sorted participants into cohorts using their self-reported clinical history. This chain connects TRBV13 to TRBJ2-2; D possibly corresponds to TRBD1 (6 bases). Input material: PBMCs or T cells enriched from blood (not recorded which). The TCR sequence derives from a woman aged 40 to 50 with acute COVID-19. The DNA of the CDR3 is TGTGCCAGCAGCCGACGCCTAACAGGGACGGACACCGGGGAGCTGTTTTTT. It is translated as CASSRRLTGTDTGELFF. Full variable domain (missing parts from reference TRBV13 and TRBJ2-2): AAGVIQSPRHLIKEKRETATLKCYPIPRHDTVYWYQQGPGQDPQFLISFYEKMQSDKGSIPDRFSAQQFSDYHSELNMSSLELGDSALYFCASSRRLTGTDTGELFFGEGSRLTVL.